The source of this TCR beta chain is a study of T cells in Graves' hyperthyroidism and ophthalmopathy. Findings of the study overall: Within blood appeared most thyroid clonotypes that had expanded above 0.001.

In the case of this clonotype: Its target is not known.

This CDR3 has 16 amino acids. Looked up from germline, CDR1 is SGHAT and CDR2 is FQNNGV. Trimming removed 3 bases at V and 3 bases at J, with 17 bases between. RNA transcripts served as the template for amplifying TCR beta CDR3 regions. First-round RT-PCR targeting the TCR CDR3 was performed with the HTBI primer set. MiXCR, run by TCRdb on the multiplex PCR reads, gives a single entry per CDR3 protein. This sample has roughly 560,000 distinct CDR3 sequences; roughly 14% occur once, and the top ten carry about 4%. Exclusion followed for patients with uncontrolled infection, other autoimmune disease, pregnancy or lactation. Diagnosis rested on symptoms, serum thyroxine and TRAb, thyroid ultrasound, and orbital computed tomography.

This sequence joins TRBV11-2 and TRBJ1-1; D is possibly TRBD1 (5 bases). Sequencing was done on a sample of blood. The TCR comes from a woman in her forties with Graves' ophthalmopathy. This CDR3 is CASSFRRATGDTEAFF. In DNA, the CDR3 is TGTGCCAGCAGCTTCCGGCGGGCCACAGGAGACACTGAAGCTTTCTTT.